This T cell receptor (beta chain) was found in a study of patients and donors after allogeneic stem cell transplantation. This clonotype appeared a few times. The CDR3 is 14 amino acids. Trimming pared 6 bases from V and 2 bases from J, leaving 13 bases between. In germline, CDR1 is KGHSH, CDR2 LQKENI. TCRdb used MiXCR to reprocess the RT-PCR reads, holding one entry per CDR3 protein. The profile covers around 82,000 distinct CDR3 sequences, with 5% appearing a single time and around 3% taken by the ten largest. The chain carries TRBV18 and TRBJ1-1; D is perhaps TRBD1 (6 bases). Sequencing was carried out using blood, either unsorted or a sorted T cell fraction (not recorded which). This TCR came from a human donor who was either an allogeneic HSCT recipient or a stem cell or donor lymphocyte infusion donor (not recorded which). It is not recorded whose cells these are; they may come from a transplant donor. This chain's CDR3 is CASSPGQSNTEAFF. For the CDR3, the DNA is TGTGCCAGCTCGCCCGGACAGTCTAACACTGAAGCTTTCTTT.